The source of this TCR beta chain is a study of T-cell memory formation after mild COVID-19. About the research overall: TCR clusters were mostly confined to one donor each.

The CDR3 is made up of 15 amino acids. V was clipped by 2 bases and J by 4 bases; unmatched bases: 6. Germline V lookup: CDR1 LGHNA, CDR2 YNFKEQ. In regard to this clonotype: Its antigen remains unidentified.

Sample barcodes and UMIs were carried by the TCR alpha and TCR beta cDNA libraries that 5'RACE generated with constant-segment primers. TCRdb analysed the 5' RACE reads with MiXCR anew, one entry per CDR3 protein. The profile covers some 120,000 distinct CDR3 sequences, with about a sixth appearing a single time and approximately 5.5% taken by the ten largest. Findings and limits, study-wide: Those CD4+ clones that contracted were mainly in CM and EM (CD8+ ones in EMRA).

The V gene is TRBV4-2, the J gene TRBJ2-5, with 8 nucleotides matching TRBD1. The sequence came from a man younger than 35 who had mild COVID-19 (a few samples of this study predate the infection). Cell type and time point are not known. Material for sequencing was PBMCs or a T cell subset sorted from them (not recorded which). This chain's CDR3 is CASSQPSTGGETQYF. In DNA, the CDR3 is TGTGCCAGCAGCCAACCTTCTACAGGGGGAGAGACCCAGTACTTC.